The 9 T cell receptor beta chains presented below share a single source sample, sequenced in a study of cytomegalovirus exposure and HLA in healthy donors. Primers included in the PCR were 60 Vbeta and 13 Jbeta primers. The repertoire was sequenced with immunoSEQ multiplex PCR; TCRdb's copy has only in-frame clones and lacks some. This table holds fewer than 150,000 clones, about three quarters found once. The sample was PBMCs. The receptors come from a man between 18 and 35 years old in good health and CMV-seronegative.

This clone was counted a few times. This rearrangement joins TRBV2 to TRBJ1-1; tentatively, D is TRBD1 (6 bases). The CDR3 sequence is 13 residues long. Germline lookup yields CDR1 SNHLY and CDR2 FYNNEI. Trimming left V 8 bases short and J 2 bases short, with 12 bases between. The chain's CDR3 is CASERGLNTEAFF. The CDR3 DNA sequence: TGTGCCAGCGAGCGGGGGCTAAACACTGAAGCTTTCTTT.

V and J are TRBV28 and TRBJ2-3; D is unclear. Trimming removed 7 bases at V and 5 bases at J, with 16 bases between. The CDR3 consists of 14 residues. Germline CDR1 is MDHEN and CDR2 is SYDVKM. CDR3 bases: TGTGCCAGCAACGAGCTCCCCATCTTAGATACGCAGTATTTT. Translation: CASNELPILDTQYF.

The chain joins TRBV4-2 to TRBJ2-2; maybe TRBD1 (6 bases). TRBJ1-3 explains the end of the DNA better; the J call may be wrong. The CDR3 is 17 amino acids. CDR1 and CDR2 (germline): LGHNA, YNFKEQ. The chain's CDR3 is CASSQDQGRGSGNTIYF. The CDR3 DNA reads as TGTGCCAGCAGCCAAGACCAGGGGCGAGGGAGTGGAAACACCATATATTTT.

The chain links TRBV6-6 to TRBJ2-7; D possibly corresponds to TRBD2 (6 bases). The CDR3 is made up of 15 amino acids. The V end was cut by 0 bases, the J end by 0 bases, with 9 bases between. Per germline, CDR1 MNHNY and CDR2 SVGAGI (reference sequence). CDR3 DNA sequence: TGTGCCAGCAGTTACTCAGCGGAGGGCTCCTACGAGCAGTACTTC. Translation gives CASSYSAEGSYEQYF.

In its sample, this clone was seen once. This rearrangement joins TRBV7-2 to TRBJ1-1; D may be TRBD1 (5 bases). CDR1 is SGHTA, CDR2 FQGNSA, per germline. This CDR3 is built from 14 residues. The V and J ends lost 9 bases and 2 bases respectively, with 16 bases between them. This CDR3 reads CASLGGQGNTEAFF. The CDR3 DNA follows: TGTGCCAGTCTGGGTGGGCAGGGTAACACTGAAGCTTTCTTT.

The J gene is TRBJ1-6, the V gene TRBV30; no clear D gene. The CDR3 is made up of 12 amino acids. V was pared by 0 bases and J by 11 bases, with 8 bases between. Germline V gene lookup returns CDR1 GTSNPN and CDR2 SVGIG (reference sequence). CDR3 bases: TGTGCCTGGAGTGTACTAGGAACACCCCTCCACTTT. Its translation: CAWSVLGTPLHF.

J is TRBJ1-5 and V is TRBV25-1; D is ambiguous. Between the trimmed V and J ends, which lost 2 bases and 0 bases, there was a span of 11 bases. Germline lookup yields CDR1 MGHDK and CDR2 SYGVNS. CDR3 size: 16 residues. The CDR3 loop reads CASSEGHEISNQPQHF. The CDR3 nucleotides are TGTGCCAGCAGTGAAGGGCACGAAATTAGCAATCAGCCCCAGCATTTT. The complete variable domain, with remaining parts taken from reference TRBV25-1 and TRBJ1-5, reads EADIYQTPRYLVIGTGKKITLECSQTMGHDKMYWYQQDPGMELHLIHYSYGVNSTEKGDLSSESTVSRIRTEHFPLTLESARPSHTSQYLCASSEGHEISNQPQHFGDGTRLSIL.

The chain is built from TRBV29-1 and TRBJ2-1, with 7 bases lining up with TRBD1. Germline CDR1 is SQVTM and CDR2 is ANQGSEA. Trimming at V came to 7 bases and at J to 1 base, leaving 13 bases not matched to a gene. This CDR3 has 16 residues. The CDR3 region is CSASSRSGGSYNEQFF. CDR3 DNA: TGCAGCGCCTCGTCCCGCTCAGGGGGATCCTACAATGAGCAGTTCTTC.

The CDR3 sequence is CASSLLLIGGHGEKLFF. CDR3 nucleotide sequence: TGTGCCAGCAGCTTGTTGTTAATCGGGGGTCATGGTGAAAAACTGTTTTTT. The chain uses TRBV5-8 and TRBJ1-4; weak D call: TRBD1 (5 bases). This CDR3 contains 17 residues. Germline V gene data show CDR1 as SGHTS and CDR2 as YDEGEE. V lost 1 base and J 7 bases, leaving 20 bases between the germline ends.